These 29 T cell receptor beta chains originate from one sample sequenced in a study of identifying expanded T cells in peripheral blood (dated 2019 in TCRdb). Library preparation used the immunoSEQ multiplex PCR assay. Held by TCRdb, this immuneACCESS table contains in-frame sequences only and omits some clones. Under half of the omission traces to an unresolved V gene where checked; the cause of the rest is unknown. The sample table records approximately 85,000 clones; around nine tenths of these occur just once. 15% to 20% of the sample belongs to the ten largest clones. Sample: blood. The receptors originated from a person aged 18-69 years in good health.

DNA for the CDR3: TGTGCCAGCAGTGAATGGGCCGGCGGGGGGGCAGATACGCAGTATTTT. This translates into CASSEWAGGGADTQYF. The chain recombines TRBV25-1 with TRBJ2-3; 9 nucleotides line up with TRBD2. V was pared by 1 base and J by 4 bases, with 6 bases of the junction left unmatched. Per the germline V gene, CDR1 is MGHDK and CDR2 is SYGVNS. This CDR3 is 16 amino acids long.

The CDR3: CASSVGLGNQPQHF. CDR3 coding DNA: TGTGCCAGCAGCGTAGGTCTGGGTAATCAGCCCCAGCATTTT. This chain connects TRBV9 to TRBJ1-5; D gene uncertain. CDR1 SGDLS and CDR2 YYNGEE come from the germline V gene. With 0 bases removed from V and 4 bases from J, the gap between germline ends came to 8 bases. This CDR3 spans 14 amino acids.

This clone was recorded only once. The J gene is TRBJ1-2, the V gene TRBV6-1; tentative D call: TRBD1 (6 bases). The CDR3 contains 15 residues. Germline CDR1 MNHNS, CDR2 SASEGT. The V end lost 5 bases, the J end lost 0 bases, and 13 bases lay between the germline ends. Here the CDR3 DNA reads TGTGCCAGCAGTTCACAGGGTACAACTAACTATGGCTACACCTTC. Protein sequence: CASSSQGTTNYGYTF.

This CDR3 reads CASRGNRYEQYF. DNA for the CDR3: TGTGCCAGTAGGGGCAACCGCTACGAGCAGTACTTC. The chain is built from TRBV19 and TRBJ2-7; D remains ambiguous. Trimming cost V 6 bases and J 3 bases, with 9 bases left between them. This CDR3 contains 12 residues. Germline assignment: CDR1 LNHDA and CDR2 SQIVND (reference sequence).

This sequence joins TRBV11-2 and TRBJ1-2; no firm D call. Germline assignment: CDR1 SGHAT and CDR2 FQNNGV. The length of the CDR3 is 13 residues. V lost 3 bases and J 4 bases, leaving 9 bases between the germline ends. Here the CDR3 DNA reads TGTGCCAGCAGCTTCTCGTACAGCTATGGCTACACCTTC. Residues: CASSFSYSYGYTF.

The V and J genes are TRBV28 and TRBJ2-1; TRBD2 might be the D (6 bases). Germline CDR1 and CDR2: MDHEN and SYDVKM. V shed 3 bases and J shed 10 bases, with 10 bases lying between them. The CDR3 spans 12 residues. The CDR3: CASSLRDREQFF. The CDR3 coding sequence is TGTGCCAGCAGTTTGCGGGACCGCGAGCAGTTCTTC.

The rearrangement uses TRBV18 and TRBJ1-1; TRBD1 is a possible D gene (6 bases). This CDR3 has 16 amino acids. The germline V gene encodes CDR1 KGHSH and CDR2 LQKENI. Between the trimmed V and J ends, which lost 3 bases and 0 bases, there was a span of 14 bases. CDR3 nucleotide sequence: TGTGCCAGCTCACCGGCGCAAGGACAGCTGAACACTGAAGCTTTCTTT. As protein: CASSPAQGQLNTEAFF. Together with reference TRBV18 and TRBJ1-1, the CDR3 gives the full variable domain: NAGVMQNPRHLVRRRGQEARLRCSPMKGHSHVYWYRQLPEEGLKFMVYLQKENIIDESGMPKERFSAEFPKEGPSILRIQQVVRGDSAAYFCASSPAQGQLNTEAFFGQGTRLTVV.

This chain joins TRBV28 and TRBJ2-7; D gene uncertain. Trimming stripped 4 bases from V and 3 bases from J, with 1 base between. Germline V gene sequence: CDR1 MDHEN, CDR2 SYDVKM. The CDR3 has 10 residues. This chain's CDR3 is CASSYYEQYF. The CDR3 DNA follows: TGTGCCAGCAGTTACTACGAGCAGTACTTC.

This rearrangement joins TRBV7-8 to TRBJ2-3; D is ambiguous. Trimming took 1 base from V and 4 from J, leaving 15 bases between them. This CDR3 spans 16 amino acids. Per germline, CDR1 SGHVS and CDR2 FQNEAQ. The CDR3 sequence is CASSLVAASGPDTQYF. CDR3 DNA: TGTGCCAGCAGCTTAGTTGCGGCCTCGGGCCCAGATACGCAGTATTTT.

The chain couples TRBV6-1 to TRBJ2-7; TRBD1 matches 9 bases. The CDR3 consists of 15 residues. The germline gives CDR1 MNHNS, CDR2 SASEGT. V was clipped by 2 bases and J by 6 bases; unmatched bases: 8. The CDR3, as DNA: TGTGCCAGCAGTGAATCCCAACAGGGGGCGCGCGAGCAGTACTTC. It codes for CASSESQQGAREQYF.

V gene TRBV6-6 combines with J gene TRBJ2-1, with 9 nucleotides matching TRBD2. V shed 3 bases and J 15 bases; nucleotides not matched to a gene: 6. The CDR3 extends over 12 amino acids. Per germline, CDR1 MNHNY and CDR2 SVGAGI (reference sequence). CDR3 nucleotides: TGTGCCAGCAGTTATCAGGCGGGAGGGGGGTTCTTC. Its protein is CASSYQAGGGFF.

The J gene is TRBJ1-5, the V gene TRBV19, with TRBD1 as a possible D gene (5 bases). The germline V and J ends were trimmed by 8 bases and 10 bases, with 21 bases remaining between them. The CDR3 sequence is 14 residues long. Germline V gives CDR1 LNHDA, CDR2 SQIVND (reference sequence). Written as DNA, the CDR3 is TGTGCCAGTCGCGGTTGGGACCCGACGTTTCCCCAGCATTTT. This gives the protein CASRGWDPTFPQHF.

The CDR3 DNA sequence: TGTGCCAGCAGCCAATCGACAGACTCCTATAATTCACCCCTCCACTTT. This codes for CASSQSTDSYNSPLHF. V is TRBV5-6 and J is TRBJ1-6; D possibly corresponds to TRBD1 (5 bases). CDR1 is SGHDT, CDR2 YYEEEE, per germline. The CDR3 has 16 amino acids. V dropped 4 bases and J dropped 0 bases, with 11 bases sitting between them. The variable domain in full, completed from reference TRBV5-6 and TRBJ1-6, reads DAGVTQSPTHLIKTRGQQVTLRCSPKSGHDTVSWYQQALGQGPQFIFQYYEEEERQRGNFPDRFSGHQFPNYSSELNVNALLLGDSALYLCASSQSTDSYNSPLHFGNGTRLTVT.

The chain is built from TRBV29-1 and TRBJ2-7, with a weak D call TRBD1 (5 bases). The CDR3 has 15 amino acids. V was clipped by 5 bases and J by 3 bases, with 20 bases between them. Germline-derived CDR1 and CDR2 are SQVTM and ANQGSEA. CDR3 residues: CSVKDRFGALYEQYF. Written as DNA, the CDR3 is TGCAGCGTTAAGGACCGGTTTGGGGCTCTCTACGAGCAGTACTTC.

The rearrangement links TRBV7-6 to TRBJ2-5, with D perhaps TRBD2 (5 bases). Trimming removed 1 base from V and 5 bases from J, with 17 bases in between. Germline-derived CDR1 and CDR2 are SGHVS and FNYEAQ. This CDR3 region has 16 residues. CDR3 nucleotides: TGTGCCAGCAGCTTAGGCCGAGGACTGGACGCGGAGACCCAGTACTTC. This sequence encodes CASSLGRGLDAETQYF. Full variable domain (rest looked up from reference TRBV7-6 and TRBJ2-5): GAGVSQSPRYKVTKRGQDVALRCDPISGHVSLYWYRQALGQGPEFLTYFNYEAQQDKSGLPNDRFSAERPEGSISTLTIQRTEQRDSAMYRCASSLGRGLDAETQYFGPGTRLLVL.

The CDR3 DNA follows: TGTGCCAGCAGTTACTCAGCAGGCCTCAAAGAGACCCAGTACTTC. Translating gives CASSYSAGLKETQYF. J is TRBJ2-5 and V is TRBV6-5, with D unclear. The CDR3 loop spans 15 amino acids. The V gene's germline CDR1 is MNHEY and CDR2 SVGAGI. V shed 0 bases and J shed 3 bases, with 11 bases lying between them.

The CDR3 region has the DNA TGTGCCAGCAGTGAAGCGAGGCGCTCCCCCCGAGATCAGCCCCAGCATTTT. Protein: CASSEARRSPRDQPQHF. The V gene is TRBV6-1, the J gene TRBJ1-5; D gene ambiguous. Trimming pared 0 bases from V and 5 bases from J, leaving 17 bases between. Per the germline V gene, CDR1 is MNHNS and CDR2 is SASEGT. CDR3 length equals 17 residues.

V and J are TRBV5-4 and TRBJ1-2; maybe TRBD1 (6 bases). This CDR3 contains 16 residues. Germline V gene sequence: CDR1 SGHNT, CDR2 YYREEE (reference sequence). V gave up 4 bases and J gave up 0 bases, with 16 bases separating them. The CDR3 DNA reads as TGTGCCAGCAGCCCTGGACAGTATCGAGCTAACTATGGCTACACCTTC. This gives the protein CASSPGQYRANYGYTF.

In this sample, this clone turned up a few times. The V call is TRBV5-6, the J call TRBJ2-3; TRBD2 agrees at 13 bases. Trimming at V came to 2 bases and at J to 3 bases, leaving 3 bases not matched to a gene. This CDR3 comprises 16 residues. Germline lookup yields CDR1 SGHDT and CDR2 YYEEEE. CDR3 DNA sequence: TGTGCCAGCAGCTTTAGGACTAGCGGGGGTACAGATACGCAGTATTTT. This translates into CASSFRTSGGTDTQYF.

The chain is built from TRBV5-8 and TRBJ1-2; 11 positions agree with TRBD1. The length of the CDR3 is 14 residues. CDR1 SGHTS and CDR2 YDEGEE come from the germline V gene. J was trimmed by 6 bases and V by 0 bases; bases with no gene match: 1. Written as DNA, the CDR3 is TGTGCCAGCAGCTTGGGGGACAGGGGGAATGGCTACACCTTC. The encoded protein is CASSLGDRGNGYTF.

J is TRBJ1-2 and V is TRBV7-2; 8 nucleotides align to TRBD1. Germline loops: CDR1 SGHTA, CDR2 FQGNSA. With 5 bases clipped from V and 8 bases from J, the junction kept 13 bases outside the gene matches. The CDR3 contains 15 residues. The CDR3 DNA sequence: TGTGCCAGCAGCCCGCCGGACAGGGCCCAGAGAGGCTACACCTTC. It specifies CASSPPDRAQRGYTF.

The V call is TRBV7-8, the J call TRBJ2-2; D assignment may be TRBD1 or TRBD2 (5 bases each). V lost 6 bases, J lost 1 base, and 15 bases lay in between. The CDR3 covers 16 residues. Germline V gene data show CDR1 as SGHVS and CDR2 as FQNEAQ. This CDR3 is CASRILRGLNTGELFF. The DNA for the CDR3 is TGTGCCAGCAGGATTTTACGGGGCCTGAACACCGGGGAGCTGTTTTTT. Complete variable domain (other parts from reference TRBV7-8 and TRBJ2-2): GAGVSQSPRYKVAKRGQDVALRCDPISGHVSLFWYQQALGQGPEFLTYFQNEAQLDKSGLPSDRFFAERPEGSVSTLKIQRTQQEDSAVYLCASRILRGLNTGELFFGEGSRLTVL.

V gene TRBV5-4 combines with J gene TRBJ2-1; the match to TRBD2 covers 9 bases. This CDR3 spans 15 amino acids. Germline trimming cut 5 bases from V and 9 bases from J; bases unmatched to any gene: 12. Germline V gene data show CDR1 as SGHNT and CDR2 as YYREEE (reference sequence). CDR3 nucleotide sequence: TGTGCCAGCAGTTATAGCGGGGGACCCTGGAGTGAGCAGTTCTTC. Its protein is CASSYSGGPWSEQFF.

The chain links TRBV27 to TRBJ1-2; D uncertain. This CDR3 spans 13 amino acids. The V gene lost 6 bases and the J gene lost 5 bases, with 13 bases spanning the gap. Looked up from germline, CDR1 is MNHEY and CDR2 is SMNVEV (reference sequence). CDR3 sequence (DNA): TGTGCCAGCAGCCCCGCGACGAATTATGGCTACACCTTC. Its protein product is CASSPATNYGYTF.

The chain employs TRBV11-2 and TRBJ1-4; D is undetermined. This CDR3 is 12 amino acids long. The V end lost 5 bases, the J end lost 8 bases, and 9 bases lay between the germline ends. The V gene's germline CDR1 is SGHAT and CDR2 FQNNGV. The chain's CDR3 is CASSPLEEKLFF. CDR3 bases: TGTGCCAGCAGCCCCTTGGAAGAAAAACTGTTTTTT. Based on the CDR3 plus reference TRBV11-2 and TRBJ1-4, the full variable domain is EAGVAQSPRYKIIEKRQSVAFWCNPISGHATLYWYQQILGQGPKLLIQFQNNGVVDDSQLPKDRFSAERLKGVDSTLKIQPAKLEDSAVYLCASSPLEEKLFFGSGTQLSVL.

The chain has TRBV7-2 and TRBJ1-2, with D uncertain. Trimming removed 1 base from V and 8 bases from J, with 11 bases in between. CDR1 and CDR2 (germline): SGHTA, FQGNSA. This CDR3 is built from 13 residues. The CDR3 DNA is TGTGCCAGCAGCTTAGGACCCTTTGGGGGCTACACCTTC. This sequence encodes CASSLGPFGGYTF.

The chain joins TRBV30 to TRBJ2-5, with D perhaps matching TRBD1 (5 bases). V lost 2 bases and J lost 5, with 9 bases in between. Germline lookup yields CDR1 GTSNPN and CDR2 SVGIG (reference sequence). The CDR3 contains 12 residues. The CDR3 nucleotides read TGTGCCTGGAGTAAGGGGTGGGAGACCCAGTACTTC. Amino acids: CAWSKGWETQYF.

Only one count was recorded for this clone. V gene TRBV6-5 combines with J gene TRBJ1-4; TRBD1 is a possible D gene (5 bases). Germline CDR1 is MNHEY and CDR2 is SVGAGI. The CDR3 spans 15 residues. Trimming took 2 bases from V and 8 from J, leaving 15 bases between them. CDR3 region: CASSYRRGSGEKLFF. CDR3 in DNA: TGTGCCAGCAGTTACCGTCGGGGGTCTGGCGAAAAACTGTTTTTT.

The J gene is TRBJ2-3, the V gene TRBV29-1; D is unresolved. CDR1 SQVTM and CDR2 ANQGSEA come from the germline V gene. The CDR3 runs 16 residues. The V end lost 4 bases, the J end lost 0 bases, and 17 bases lay between the germline ends. The CDR3 region is CSVGSLGQTSTDTQYF. DNA for the CDR3: TGCAGCGTTGGTAGCCTCGGGCAGACTAGCACAGATACGCAGTATTTT.